In its sample, the clone carrying this T cell receptor beta chain was seen a few times. The J segment lost 2 bases and the V segment lost 5 bases, leaving 5 bases of the junction unmatched. The CDR3 is 14 residues long. Germline values: CDR1 SGDLS, CDR2 YYNGEE. This entry is derived from a study of CD8 T cells in ankylosing spondylitis. Making the TCR beta libraries involved quantitative 5'-RACE with molecular barcodes. Each CDR3 protein gets one entry after TCRdb re-called the 5' RACE reads with MiXCR. The table lists under 200,000 distinct CDR3 sequences, 9.8% of them singletons. The specimen was blood, either unsorted or a sorted T cell fraction (not recorded which). This clonotype originated in a female donor with ankylosing spondylitis or in good health (not recorded which). The chain employs TRBV9 and TRBJ2-3; TRBD2 aligns across 7 bases. The CDR3 loop is CASRPGGNTDTQYF. DNA of the CDR3: TGTGCCAGCAGACCGGGAGGCAACACAGATACGCAGTATTTT.